The clone carrying this T cell receptor beta chain occurred many times. Its antigen is currently unknown. Template switching by 5'RACE produced TCR cDNA, adding a universal primer site and UMIs. One entry per CDR3 protein results from TCRdb running MiXCR on the 5' RACE reads. The sample consists of 70,000 or so distinct CDR3 sequences, roughly 7% of them appearing once. The sample comes from a study of T cells after yellow fever vaccination. The CDR3 runs to 16 residues. V was trimmed by 2 bases and J by 2 bases, leaving 16 bases between them. Germline CDR1 reads SGHVS; CDR2 reads FQNEAQ. Study-wide results and limits: Clones from primary vaccination mostly reappeared after the booster (96% CD4, approximately 88% CD8). Any FACS-sorted repertoire could hold abundant clonotypes that contaminate it from the bulk population. Overall, a small share of clonotypes was seen in both CD4 and CD8 compartments.

The receptor was derived from a man aged 18 to 30 who received the YFV17D yellow fever vaccine. The rearrangement joins TRBV7-8 to TRBJ2-7; D might be TRBD1 (7 bases). The starting material was CD8+ T cells sorted from PBMCs, obtained approximately 11 days after the first yellow fever vaccination. DNA for the CDR3: TGTGCCAGCAGCTTAAGGGCGGGACAGTTCACCTACGAGCAGTACTTC. It specifies CASSLRAGQFTYEQYF.